The T cell receptor beta chain under discussion was sequenced for a study of blood T cell repertoires in COVID-19. Original data processing: Reference gene primer amplification gave nucleated cell count estimates. Libraries were prepared by immunoSEQ multiplex PCR; TCRdb keeps only in-frame clonotypes and omits some of them. That table supplies the V and J calls and clone size; D and trimming were determined from the DNA. The repertoire holds about 160,000 clones, with just under 85% as singletons. The CDR3 is made up of 18 amino acids. The gene calls are TRBV1 and TRBJ2-5; the table's D call of TRBD1 was not tested on the DNA. TRBV1 is listed as a pseudogene. This receptor was taken from a man aged 35-49 years who had recovered from COVID-19. The source material was peripheral blood. The CDR3, as DNA: TGCACCAGCAGCCAAGAATTGAACGGGACAGGGGGGGGAGAGACCCAGTACTTC. It yields the protein CTSSQELNGTGGGETQYF.